The entry that follows covers one T cell receptor beta chain sequence. Its specificity is unknown. These data belong to a study of cytomegalovirus exposure and HLA in healthy donors. Regarding the study as a whole: It was assumed in the presence/absence analyses that sequencing depth was roughly uniform across donors.

Germline V gene data show CDR1 as SGHAT and CDR2 as FQNNGV. V shed 3 bases and J 7 bases; nucleotides not matched to a gene: 5. The CDR3 runs 15 residues. Primers included in the PCR were 60 Vbeta and 13 Jbeta primers. Produced via immunoSEQ multiplex PCR; TCRdb's table is partial and in-frame only. The sample gives 80,000 to 130,000 clones, around 82% of which show up once; 3.5% to 4% is in the top ten. The receptor was isolated from a woman between 45 and 60 years old in good health and CMV-seropositive. V and J are TRBV11-2 and TRBJ1-6; 8 bases are a match to TRBD1. The sample was PBMCs. The CDR3 sequence: CASSFGQGGNSPLHF. The CDR3 DNA reads as TGTGCCAGCAGCTTTGGACAGGGTGGGAATTCACCCCTCCACTTT.